Following are 25 T cell receptor beta chains from one sample sequenced in a study of beta chain features in type 1 diabetes. cDNA synthesis used the whole RNA isolate, giving expressed TCRB sequences. TCRdb's table, derived via immunoSEQ multiplex PCR, lists solely in-frame clones and lacks some. The data contain about 620,000 clones, 15% to 17% of them singletons. The sample taken for sequencing was naive CD4+ T cells from blood. All receptors derive from a young man in good health.

The chain has TRBV25-1 and TRBJ2-5, with D unresolved. CDR3 size: 12 residues. The ends were cut back, 4 bases at V and 4 bases at J, with 7 bases in the middle. Germline V lookup: CDR1 MGHDK, CDR2 SYGVNS. The chain's CDR3 is CASSGFGETQYF. For the CDR3, the DNA is TGTGCCAGCAGTGGATTTGGAGAGACCCAGTACTTC.

This clone has a handful of counts. The V and J genes are TRBV4-1 and TRBJ1-2; D is unresolved. Trimming shortened V by 4 bases and J by 2 bases, and 8 bases separated the two germline ends. The CDR3 is made up of 13 amino acids. CDR1 and CDR2 (germline): MGHRA, YSYEKL. DNA of the CDR3: TGCGCCAGCAGCCTAATCAAGAACTATGGCTACACCTTC. Encoded protein: CASSLIKNYGYTF.

This clone was found a few times. The V call is TRBV5-4, the J call TRBJ2-1; perhaps TRBD1 as D (6 bases). Per the germline V gene, CDR1 is SGHNT and CDR2 is YYREEE (reference sequence). This CDR3 has 16 amino acids. Between the trimmed V and J ends, which lost 4 bases and 4 bases, there was a span of 18 bases. The CDR3 bases are TGTGCCAGCAGCCAGGGTACGGGACATCTTTACAATGAGCAGTTCTTC. It encodes CASSQGTGHLYNEQFF. The full variable domain, with the rest looked up from reference TRBV5-4 and TRBJ2-1, is ETGVTQSPTHLIKTRGQQVTLRCSSQSGHNTVSWYQQALGQGPQFIFQYYREEENGRGNFPPRFSGLQFPNYSSELNVNALELDDSALYLCASSQGTGHLYNEQFFGPGTRLTVL.

This clone has only a few counts. The rearrangement joins TRBV7-9 to TRBJ2-6, with TRBD1 identical over 9 bases. Germline CDR1 reads SEHNR; CDR2 reads FQNEAQ (reference sequence). The CDR3 spans 17 residues. Trimming removed 2 bases from V and 3 bases from J; junction bases left unmatched: 5. The CDR3: CASSLRDRVFGANVLTF. The CDR3 nucleotides read TGTGCCAGCAGCTTACGGGACAGGGTTTTTGGGGCCAACGTCCTGACTTTC.

The chain employs TRBV10-3 and TRBJ2-2; 8 bases are a match to TRBD1. This CDR3 contains 13 residues. The V gene's germline CDR1 is ENHRY and CDR2 SYGVKD. V was clipped by 6 bases and J by 6 bases; unmatched bases: 3. The CDR3 DNA sequence: TGTGCCATCAGCGACAGGGGAGCCGGGGAGCTGTTTTTT. Its protein product is CAISDRGAGELFF.

The J gene is TRBJ1-4, the V gene TRBV10-3; no clear D. The CDR3 extends over 14 amino acids. CDR1 is ENHRY, CDR2 SYGVKD, per germline. V lost 4 bases to trimming and J lost 1 base, with 7 bases between them. The CDR3 region has the DNA TGTGCCATCAGTGTAGGGAGAACTAATGAAAAACTGTTTTTT. Its translation: CAISVGRTNEKLFF.

This CDR3 reads CASSPRDFNEKLFF. The CDR3 region has the DNA TGTGCCAGCAGCCCCCGGGATTTTAATGAAAAACTGTTTTTT. The J gene is TRBJ1-4, the V gene TRBV27, with unresolved D. V dropped 6 bases and J dropped 4 bases, with 12 bases sitting between them. The length of the CDR3 is 14 residues. The V gene's germline CDR1 is MNHEY and CDR2 SMNVEV (reference sequence).

The chain links TRBV7-7 to TRBJ2-3; D is unresolved. This CDR3 spans 12 amino acids. Trimming cost V 5 bases and J 9 bases, with 12 bases left between them. CDR1 and CDR2 (germline): SSHAT, FNYEAQ (reference sequence). CDR3 sequence (DNA): TGTGCCAGCAGCCCTCTCTGGGGAACGCAGTATTTT. It encodes CASSPLWGTQYF.

Only a few counts were recorded for this clone. The V call is TRBV27, the J call TRBJ2-1, with 13 bases matching TRBD2. CDR1 is MNHEY, CDR2 SMNVEV, per germline (reference sequence). With 6 bases clipped from V and 10 bases from J, the junction kept 9 bases outside the gene matches. CDR3 length: 15 residues. CDR3 sequence: CASSPPGLAGREQFF. CDR3 bases: TGTGCCAGCAGCCCGCCGGGACTAGCGGGAAGGGAGCAGTTCTTC.

J is TRBJ2-2 and V is TRBV5-4; maybe TRBD2 (6 bases). Germline loops: CDR1 SGHNT, CDR2 YYREEE (reference sequence). This CDR3 is 14 amino acids long. Trimming shortened V by 4 bases and J by 2 bases, and 9 bases separated the two germline ends. CDR3 in amino acids: CASSGTFNTGELFF. The DNA for the CDR3 is TGTGCCAGCAGCGGGACTTTCAACACCGGGGAGCTGTTTTTT.

The chain uses TRBV4-1 and TRBJ2-4, with D tentatively TRBD1 or TRBD2 (5 bases each). The germline CDR1 and CDR2 sequences are MGHRA and YSYEKL. V dropped 5 bases and J dropped 0 bases, with 14 bases sitting between them. The CDR3 covers 16 residues. CDR3 bases: TGCGCCAGCAGCTCGAGACAGACTATAGCCAAAAACATTCAGTACTTC. Protein product: CASSSRQTIAKNIQYF.

The chain joins TRBV6-5 to TRBJ2-3; 8 positions agree with TRBD2. V lost 2 bases and J lost 1; bases outside the gene matches: 2. From germline, CDR1 is MNHEY and CDR2 SVGAGI. The CDR3 has 15 amino acids. This CDR3 is CASSYATSGTDTQYF. The CDR3 DNA reads as TGTGCCAGCAGTTACGCGACTAGCGGCACAGATACGCAGTATTTT.

The sample holds a few counts of this clone. The CDR3 spells CASRLPGGANVLTF. The CDR3 DNA sequence: TGTGCCAGCAGGCTCCCCGGGGGGGCCAACGTCCTGACTTTC. The chain has TRBV6-5 and TRBJ2-6; unclear D gene. Trimming took off 6 bases at V and 4 bases at J, with 10 bases between the two ends. CDR1 is MNHEY and CDR2 is SVGAGI in the germline V gene. The CDR3 has 14 residues.

The CDR3 DNA reads as TGCAGCGTCGCTTCGACAGGGTTCGCCTCTGACGAGCAGTACTTC. It specifies CSVASTGFASDEQYF. The V call is TRBV29-1, the J call TRBJ2-7; TRBD1 matches at 7 bases. Germline lookup yields CDR1 SQVTM and CDR2 ANQGSEA. The V segment lost 6 bases and the J segment 5 bases; nucleotides outside the gene matches: 16. This CDR3 has 15 amino acids.

The V call is TRBV10-3, the J call TRBJ2-3; 8 nucleotides agree with TRBD1. V lost 6 bases, J lost 2 bases, and 4 bases stayed unmatched. This CDR3 has 14 residues. Per the germline V gene, CDR1 is ENHRY and CDR2 is SYGVKD. The CDR3 DNA reads TGTGCCATCAGACGGGACAGGTACACAGATACGCAGTATTTT. It translates to CAIRRDRYTDTQYF.

This clone showed up just a few times. The V and J genes are TRBV5-4 and TRBJ2-3; 7 bases line up with TRBD2. V lost 2 bases to trimming and J lost 1 base; unmatched junction nucleotides: 4. From germline, CDR1 is SGHNT and CDR2 YYREEE (reference sequence). The CDR3 is 15 residues long. The CDR3 region has the DNA TGTGCCAGCAGCTTCGGTGGGAGGGGCACAGATACGCAGTATTTT. As protein: CASSFGGRGTDTQYF.

The chain employs TRBV4-1 and TRBJ2-7; perhaps TRBD2 as D (5 bases). Germline CDR1 and CDR2: MGHRA and YSYEKL. The CDR3 totals 14 residues. The V end was cut by 2 bases, the J end by 3 bases, with 11 bases between. The CDR3 bases are TGCGCCAGCAGCCAACCTGGACGGGACTACGAGCAGTACTTC. Protein sequence: CASSQPGRDYEQYF.

This clone has a handful of counts. The chain links TRBV10-3 to TRBJ2-7; 7 nucleotides line up with TRBD1. This CDR3 region has 14 residues. Germline assignment: CDR1 ENHRY and CDR2 SYGVKD. The V and J ends lost 4 bases and 7 bases, in that order; junction bases with no gene match: 10. The CDR3 nucleotides read TGTGCCATCAGTGCCGGACGACAGGGAGAAGAGCAGTACTTC. Translating gives CAISAGRQGEEQYF.

The chain is built from TRBV5-1 and TRBJ2-1; weak D call: TRBD2 (5 bases). The V and J ends lost 3 bases and 0 bases respectively, with 10 bases between them. The CDR3 contains 15 residues. Germline-derived CDR1 and CDR2 are SGHRS and YFSETQ. In DNA form, the CDR3 reads TGCGCCAGCAGCTCCTTAGCGTCCTCCTACAATGAGCAGTTCTTC. Protein: CASSSLASSYNEQFF.

The chain joins TRBV11-2 to TRBJ2-1, with D uncertain. CDR3 length: 14 amino acids. Deletions cut 5 bases from V and 4 bases from J, with 12 bases between. CDR1 and CDR2 (germline): SGHAT, FQNNGV. CDR3 in amino acids: CASSTFDTYNEQFF. CDR3 DNA: TGTGCCAGCAGCACCTTCGACACGTACAATGAGCAGTTCTTC.

Turning to this clone: Other DNA sequences from this sample encode an identical CDR3 as well. The chain couples TRBV18 to TRBJ1-1, with TRBD1 as a possible D gene (5 bases). This CDR3 spans 15 amino acids. The germline gives CDR1 KGHSH, CDR2 LQKENI. V lost 1 base and J lost 1, with 10 bases in between. CDR3 sequence: CASSPREGRNTEAFF. In DNA form, the CDR3 reads TGTGCCAGCTCACCACGTGAGGGGCGGAACACTGAAGCTTTCTTT.

The J gene is TRBJ2-1, the V gene TRBV7-9; D unresolved. V lost 5 bases and J 5 bases, leaving 10 bases between the germline ends. The CDR3 is made up of 13 amino acids. Per the germline V gene, CDR1 is SEHNR and CDR2 is FQNEAQ (reference sequence). CDR3 region: CASSAGRHNEQFF. The CDR3 DNA reads TGTGCCAGCAGCGCTGGACGGCACAATGAGCAGTTCTTC.

This clone was found a few times. This chain connects TRBV5-1 to TRBJ2-1; D possibly uses TRBD1 or TRBD2 (5 bases each). The CDR3 has 15 amino acids. Trimming pared 4 bases from V and 7 bases from J, leaving 18 bases between. Per germline, CDR1 SGHRS and CDR2 YFSETQ. The CDR3 DNA follows: TGCGCCAGCAGCGCCCCCCCGCAGGGAGTAAATGAGCAGTTCTTC. It codes for CASSAPPQGVNEQFF.

This clone was observed a few times. This chain uses TRBV5-1 with TRBJ2-3; no clear D gene. Trimming stripped 4 bases from V and 4 bases from J, with 16 bases between. The CDR3 extends over 15 amino acids. Germline V lookup: CDR1 SGHRS, CDR2 YFSETQ. DNA for the CDR3: TGCGCCAGCAGCCGTTCCCCGGGTGGGGCAGATACGCAGTATTTT. Translation: CASSRSPGGADTQYF.

This rearrangement joins TRBV9 to TRBJ2-1; 11 bases align to TRBD2. This CDR3 is 16 amino acids long. J was trimmed by 7 bases and V by 0 bases; bases with no gene match: 6. Germline V gives CDR1 SGDLS, CDR2 YYNGEE. The CDR3 protein is CASSVAQTSGENEQFF. In nucleotides, the CDR3 is TGTGCCAGCAGCGTAGCTCAGACTAGCGGGGAGAATGAGCAGTTCTTC. Full variable domain (rest looked up from reference TRBV9 and TRBJ2-1): DSGVTQTPKHLITATGQRVTLRCSPRSGDLSVYWYQQSLDQGLQFLIQYYNGEERAKGNILERFSAQQFPDLHSELNLSSLELGDSALYFCASSVAQTSGENEQFFGPGTRLTVL.